This TCR beta chain was identified in a study of blood T cell repertoires in COVID-19. Study-wide context: Acute and convalescent COVID-19 specimens originated in the United States, Italy and Spain. In each case, the material was cDNA or gDNA derived from T cells, B-cell-depleted T cells, or PBMCs.

Methods used by the authors: Amplifying reference gene primers gave estimates of nucleated cell counts. This table comes from immunoSEQ multiplex PCR, and its TCRdb copy is limited to in-frame clones, with some not included. That table supplies the V and J calls and clone size; D and trimming were determined from the DNA. Of over 200,000 clones listed, about nine tenths are singletons. This clonotype was obtained from a woman aged 60 to 75 with acute or convalescent COVID-19. Sequencing was performed on peripheral blood.

CDR3 bases: TGTGCCAGCAGCTTAGAATCGGGGGTGGCCGGAAACACCATATATTTT. This translates into CASSLESGVAGNTIYF. The V and J genes are TRBV7-9 and TRBJ1-3, with D possibly being TRBD1 (5 bases). This CDR3 is built from 16 residues. The V gene's germline CDR1 is SEHNR and CDR2 FQNEAQ (reference sequence). The V gene lost 1 base and the J gene lost 4 bases, with 14 bases spanning the gap.